This TCR beta chain appears in the sequencing data of a study of shared clonotypes between healthy human individuals. Findings and caveats of the study: Clonotypes which were not shared had lower generation probabilities than clonotypes that all four donors shared.

Germline trimming cut 5 bases from V and 7 bases from J; bases unmatched to any gene: 14. The germline V gene has CDR1 SSHAT and CDR2 FNYEAQ (reference sequence). The CDR3 sequence is 16 residues long. Researchers ran the assay at a deep level. Around 32,000 T cell genomes, or about 200 ng DNA, went into the sorted-subset replicate PCRs. In the source study's methods: For the immunoSEQ data, sequences were junction-only without quality scores, so filtering differed. Only in-frame clones appear in the TCRdb table, and some are missing; sequencing was by immunoSEQ multiplex PCR. V and J calls and clone size come straight from that table; D and trimming were deduced from the DNA. The profile shows about 2.4 million clones, roughly 93% of them singletons. As regards this clone: Its target is unknown.

The sequenced sample was naive CD4+ T cells from PBMCs. Described subset: CD45RA+ positively selected. V usage is TRBV7-7 and J usage is TRBJ2-1, with TRBD1 identical over 7 bases. This clonotype was obtained from a man aged 18 to 29 in good health. Some clones in this sample may be carry-over from other donors' samples. CDR3 protein: CASSPIAGNRGNEQFF. The CDR3 DNA is TGTGCCAGCAGCCCAATAGCCGGGAACAGGGGTAATGAGCAGTTCTTC.